The 13 T cell receptor beta chains reported below all come from one sample, sequenced in a study of immune evolution from preneoplasia to lung adenocarcinoma (dated by TCRdb to the early 2020s). The method behind the library was the immunoSEQ multiplex PCR assay. Not all clones reach the TCRdb copy of this immuneACCESS table, which keeps in-frame sequences only. Checked studies attribute under half of the gap to unresolved V genes and leave the rest unexplained. The sample table shows about 11,000 clones, and roughly three quarters are seen once. In total, the top ten clones hold under 30% of the sample. Sequences were obtained from FFPE normal lung tissue adjacent to the tumor. These receptors originate from a person in their sixties with lung adenocarcinoma. Some clones in this sample may be carry-over from other donors' samples.

The rearrangement joins TRBV6-5 to TRBJ1-4, with a tentative D call TRBD1 (6 bases). The V end lost 3 bases, the J end lost 6 bases, and 14 bases lay between the germline ends. The CDR3 totals 15 residues. Germline V gene sequence: CDR1 MNHEY, CDR2 SVGAGI. The chain's CDR3 is CASSYSGQGYEKLFF. As DNA, the CDR3 is TGTGCCAGCAGTTATTCCGGCCAGGGGTATGAAAAACTGTTTTTT.

The V call is TRBV29-1, the J call TRBJ2-1; the D is unclear. V lost 2 bases and J lost 5, with 1 base in between. CDR3 length: 10 amino acids. Germline CDR1 is SQVTM and CDR2 is ANQGSEA. The CDR3 DNA reads TGCAGCGTTGAAAACAATGAGCAGTTCTTC. The encoded protein is CSVENNEQFF.

This clone was picked up a small number of times. V usage is TRBV28 and J usage is TRBJ2-7; possibly TRBD2 for D (6 bases). This CDR3 has 15 residues. Germline V gene data show CDR1 as MDHEN and CDR2 as SYDVKM. Trimming pared 2 bases from V and 6 bases from J, leaving 17 bases between. CDR3 residues: CASSLQEGGWVEQYF. The CDR3 DNA follows: TGTGCCAGCAGTTTACAGGAAGGAGGGTGGGTCGAGCAGTACTTC. The full variable domain, in which reference TRBV28 and TRBJ2-7 provide the parts outside the CDR3, is DVKVTQSSRYLVKRTGEKVFLECVQDMDHENMFWYRQDPGLGLRLIYFSYDVKMKEKGDIPEGYSVSREKKERFSLILESASTNQTSMYLCASSLQEGGWVEQYFGPGTRLTVT.

This clone turned up a few times. The chain joins TRBV2 to TRBJ2-7, with 8 bases that match TRBD1. V shed 5 bases and J 5 bases; nucleotides not matched to a gene: 8. The CDR3 runs 14 residues. Germline loops: CDR1 SNHLY, CDR2 FYNNEI. CDR3: CASSPDRDGHEQYF. The CDR3 coding sequence is TGTGCCAGCAGTCCGGACAGGGATGGGCACGAGCAGTACTTC.

This sequence joins TRBV9 and TRBJ2-2; a possible D gene is TRBD2 (6 bases). The ends were cut back, 2 bases at V and 6 bases at J, with 14 bases in the middle. Germline V gives CDR1 SGDLS, CDR2 YYNGEE. This CDR3 comprises 15 residues. The CDR3 bases are TGTGCCAGCAGCGTCACCGGGAGTAGTTCCGGGGAGCTGTTTTTT. Translation: CASSVTGSSSGELFF.

The table lists this clone with a count of one. The chain combines TRBV30 with TRBJ2-7; 7 bases fit TRBD1. The CDR3 runs 15 residues. CDR1 GTSNPN and CDR2 SVGIG come from the germline V gene (reference sequence). Trimming took 3 bases from V and 0 from J; bases not matched to a gene: 8. The DNA of the CDR3 is TGTGCCTGGAGCTCCGGGACAGTAAGCTCCTACGAGCAGTACTTC. Translation gives CAWSSGTVSSYEQYF.

The sample holds one count of this clone. The V gene is TRBV28, the J gene TRBJ1-1, with 7 bases lining up with TRBD1. The ends lost 3 bases at V and 1 base at J; junction bases unmatched: 8. The germline V gene has CDR1 MDHEN and CDR2 SYDVKM. This CDR3 spans 16 amino acids. CDR3 amino acids: CASSFNRQGGNTEAFF. The CDR3 DNA is TGTGCCAGCAGTTTCAACCGACAGGGTGGGAACACTGAAGCTTTCTTT.

The V gene is TRBV6-5, the J gene TRBJ2-5; D tentatively fits TRBD1 or TRBD2 (5 bases each). V shed 6 bases and J shed 0 bases, with 11 bases lying between them. The germline V gene encodes CDR1 MNHEY and CDR2 SVGAGI. This CDR3 contains 14 residues. This CDR3 is CASSRRDHQETQYF. CDR3 nucleotide sequence: TGTGCCAGCAGCCGCCGGGACCACCAAGAGACCCAGTACTTC.

The CDR3 reads CASSVYNTGELFF. CDR3 DNA sequence: TGTGCCAGCAGCGTCTATAACACCGGGGAGCTGTTTTTT. The chain recombines TRBV9 with TRBJ2-2, with D unresolved. Germline CDR1 and CDR2: SGDLS and YYNGEE. The CDR3 has 13 residues. V lost 2 bases and J 2 bases, leaving 4 bases between the germline ends.

This chain uses TRBV27 with TRBJ2-1; 10 positions agree with TRBD2. This CDR3 spans 17 amino acids. V gave up 6 bases and J gave up 8 bases; unmatched junction bases: 16. Looked up from germline, CDR1 is MNHEY and CDR2 is SMNVEV (reference sequence). The CDR3 DNA reads TGTGCCAGCAGCTCCAATGTTCCGGGACTAGCGTTCGATGAGCAGTTCTTC. This encodes CASSSNVPGLAFDEQFF.

V usage is TRBV7-2 and J usage is TRBJ2-1; 10 nucleotides line up with TRBD1. V was pared by 0 bases and J by 6 bases, with 11 bases of the junction left unmatched. Germline V gives CDR1 SGHTA, CDR2 FQGNSA. The CDR3 is made up of 18 amino acids. CDR3 sequence reads: CASSLAPTGGDWGNEQFF. DNA for the CDR3: TGTGCCAGCAGCTTAGCACCGACAGGGGGCGACTGGGGCAATGAGCAGTTCTTC.

V gene TRBV30 combines with J gene TRBJ1-3; D remains unclear. CDR1 GTSNPN and CDR2 SVGIG come from the germline V gene (reference sequence). The CDR3 covers 13 residues. V dropped 3 bases and J dropped 3 bases, with 9 bases sitting between them. The CDR3 DNA is TGTGCCTGGAGACAAAAAAGTGGAAACACCATATATTTT. It encodes CAWRQKSGNTIYF.

The rearrangement links TRBV7-6 to TRBJ2-5; a possible D gene is TRBD1 (6 bases). Per germline, CDR1 SGHVS and CDR2 FNYEAQ. Trimming pared 6 bases from V and 4 bases from J, leaving 9 bases between. This CDR3 is 12 amino acids long. The CDR3: CASRETGETQYF. The CDR3 bases are TGTGCCAGCAGGGAGACAGGAGAGACCCAGTACTTC.